A selection of T cell receptor beta chains follows, all from one sample in a study of T cells expressing NK-cell markers. TCRdb reprocessed the 5' RACE reads and reports one entry per CDR3 protein, with no DNA. The sample's table shows approximately 550,000 distinct CDR3 sequences. Sequencing used blood T cells: a sorted CD56 or NKG2C T cell subset, CD4+ or CD8+ T cells, or bulk PBMC T cells (not recorded which). The receptors stem from a young man in good health. Both conserved end residues are part of each CDR3. Each record gives: V gene, J gene, CDR3 protein.

TRBV16	TRBJ1-5	CASSPGADNQPQHF
TRBV5-1	TRBJ2-3	CASSPSRGTVDTQYF
TRBV4-2	TRBJ2-1	CASSPGNSYNEQFF
TRBV12-3/TRBV12-4	TRBJ2-5	CASRGSGRYGVGETQYF
TRBV9	TRBJ2-1	CASSVTGGRPSNEQFF
TRBV5-1	TRBJ2-1	CASSLASQAGTFNEQFF
TRBV7-2	TRBJ1-4	CASSPAGGARTEKLFF
TRBV7-9	TRBJ2-5	CASSSLAGGGETQYF
TRBV12-3/TRBV12-4	TRBJ1-1	CARKDRRTEAFF
TRBV6-2/TRBV6-3	TRBJ2-2	CASSYGLAGINTGELFF
TRBV18	TRBJ2-5	CASSPLADRETQYF
TRBV11-2	TRBJ2-1	CASSARLNYNEQFF
TRBV12-3/TRBV12-4	TRBJ2-3	CASSSYPGLAAVGFGTDTQYF
TRBV6-6	TRBJ2-5	CASARQKETQYF
TRBV5-1	TRBJ1-1	CASSLTPPGGPDFGEAFF
TRBV7-9	TRBJ1-4	CASSAGGLGEKLFF
TRBV12-3/TRBV12-4	TRBJ2-2	CASTSGARREANTGELFF
TRBV10-3	TRBJ1-1	CAISATPGEGTEAFF
TRBV20-1	TRBJ2-2	CSASSAGTPNTGELFF
TRBV27	TRBJ1-6	CASPGASPLHF
TRBV12-3/TRBV12-4	TRBJ2-1	CASSLTENPYNEQFF
TRBV7-9	TRBJ2-3	CASSLSPRGVPTDTQYF
TRBV10-3	TRBJ2-3	CATDGTSGLLGGTDTQYF
TRBV6-5	TRBJ1-5	CASRAGVSNQPQHF
TRBV12-3/TRBV12-4	TRBJ2-5	CASSQNRDKQETQYF
TRBV20-1	TRBJ1-1	CSARDRWDTEAFF
TRBV12-3/TRBV12-4	TRBJ2-6	CASRLGGSGANVLTF
TRBV20-1	TRBJ2-4	CSAPLAGGAKNIQYF
TRBV6-1	TRBJ2-5	CASSPRGLQETQYF
TRBV10-3	TRBJ2-2	CATKTETNTGELFF
TRBV7-8	TRBJ1-5	CASSRNREGNQPQHF
TRBV19	TRBJ2-1	CASSFRSLRGIYNEQFF